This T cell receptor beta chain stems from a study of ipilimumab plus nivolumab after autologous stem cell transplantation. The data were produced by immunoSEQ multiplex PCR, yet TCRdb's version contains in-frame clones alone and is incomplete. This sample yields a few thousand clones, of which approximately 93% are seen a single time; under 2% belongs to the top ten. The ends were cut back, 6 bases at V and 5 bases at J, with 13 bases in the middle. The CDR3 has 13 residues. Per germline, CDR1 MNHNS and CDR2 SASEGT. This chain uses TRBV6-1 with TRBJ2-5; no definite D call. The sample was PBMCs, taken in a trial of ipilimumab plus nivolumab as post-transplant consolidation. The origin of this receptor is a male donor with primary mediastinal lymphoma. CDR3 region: CASSQRDGETQYF. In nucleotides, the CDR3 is TGTGCCAGCAGCCAAAGGGATGGGGAGACCCAGTACTTC.